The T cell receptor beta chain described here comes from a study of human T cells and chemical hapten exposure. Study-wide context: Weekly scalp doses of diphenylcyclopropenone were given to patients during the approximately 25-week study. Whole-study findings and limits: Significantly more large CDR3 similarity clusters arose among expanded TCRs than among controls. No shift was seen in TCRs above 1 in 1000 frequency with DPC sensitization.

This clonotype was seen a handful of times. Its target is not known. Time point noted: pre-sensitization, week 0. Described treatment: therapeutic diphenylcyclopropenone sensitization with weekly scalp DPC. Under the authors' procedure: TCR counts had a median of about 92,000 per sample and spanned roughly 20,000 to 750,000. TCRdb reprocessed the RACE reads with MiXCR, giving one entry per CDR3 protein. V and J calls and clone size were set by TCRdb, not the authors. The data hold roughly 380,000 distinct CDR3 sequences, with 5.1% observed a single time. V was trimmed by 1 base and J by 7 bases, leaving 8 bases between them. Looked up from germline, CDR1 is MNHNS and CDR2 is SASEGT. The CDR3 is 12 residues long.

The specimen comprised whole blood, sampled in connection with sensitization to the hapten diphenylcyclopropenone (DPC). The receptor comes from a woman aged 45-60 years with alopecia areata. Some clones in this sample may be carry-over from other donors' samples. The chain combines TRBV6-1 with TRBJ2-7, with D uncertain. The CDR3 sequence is CASSEGDWEQYF. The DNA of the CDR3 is TGTGCCAGCAGTGAAGGTGACTGGGAGCAGTACTTC.